What follows are 5 T cell receptor beta chains derived from one specimen sequenced in a study of cytomegalovirus exposure and HLA in healthy donors. PCR amplification relied on 60 Vbeta primers (plus 13 Jbeta primers). Repertoires were generated with immunoSEQ multiplex PCR, while TCRdb's copy carries only in-frame clones and drops some. Of approximately 140,000 clones listed, around 80% are singletons. Sample: PBMCs. The receptor source for this set is a man aged 18 to 30 in good health and CMV-seropositive.

V gene TRBV28 combines with J gene TRBJ1-4, with 8 positions matching TRBD1. V was pared by 2 bases and J by 6 bases, with 11 bases of the junction left unmatched. The V gene's germline CDR1 is MDHEN and CDR2 SYDVKM. The CDR3 sequence is 17 residues long. The CDR3 nucleotides are TGTGCCAGCAGTTTAATTTTAAGTGGACAGGGCGATGAAAAACTGTTTTTT. As protein: CASSLILSGQGDEKLFF.

The V gene is TRBV29-1, the J gene TRBJ2-5, with TRBD1 matching 10 bases. V trimming: 6 bases; J trimming: 7 bases; junction bases outside the gene matches: 11. The CDR3 is made up of 14 amino acids. Germline CDR1 reads SQVTM; CDR2 reads ANQGSEA. For the CDR3, the DNA is TGCAGCGTCCGAGGGACAGGGGAAAGGGGGACCCAGTACTTC. It yields the protein CSVRGTGERGTQYF.

The chain links TRBV5-4 to TRBJ1-2, with D tentatively TRBD1 (6 bases). Germline V lookup: CDR1 SGHNT, CDR2 YYREEE (reference sequence). V shed 3 bases and J shed 8 bases, with 8 bases lying between them. This CDR3 spans 11 amino acids. DNA of the CDR3: TGTGCCAGCAGCTCCAGGGGCGGCTACACCTTC. Its translation: CASSSRGGYTF.

V gene TRBV5-5 combines with J gene TRBJ2-7, with TRBD1 matching over 9 bases. V was clipped by 4 bases and J by 2 bases; unmatched bases: 10. Germline V gene lookup returns CDR1 SGHKS and CDR2 YYEKEE (reference sequence). CDR3 length equals 16 residues. Written as DNA, the CDR3 is TGTGCCAGCAGCCCCGTTCCCGGGACAGGGACCTACGAGCAGTACTTC. This codes for CASSPVPGTGTYEQYF. The entire variable domain, with the rest obtained from reference TRBV5-5 and TRBJ2-7, is as follows: DAGVTQSPTHLIKTRGQQVTLRCSPISGHKSVSWYQQVLGQGPQFIFQYYEKEERGRGNFPDRFSARQFPNYSSELNVNALLLGDSALYLCASSPVPGTGTYEQYFGPGTRLTVT.

The rearrangement joins TRBV6-5 to TRBJ2-1; 7 bases line up with TRBD2. The CDR3 consists of 13 residues. Losses at the gene ends were 2 bases for V and 7 bases for J; bases not matched to a gene: 2. The germline gives CDR1 MNHEY, CDR2 SVGAGI. CDR3 sequence reads: CASSYGGENEQFF. DNA of the CDR3: TGTGCCAGCAGTTACGGGGGGGAGAATGAGCAGTTCTTC.